Listed below are T cell receptor beta chains from one sample, sequenced in a study of blood T cell repertoires in COVID-19. Profiled with immunoSEQ multiplex PCR; TCRdb holds only in-frame clones, not every one. The data contain 350,000 to 450,000 clones, 85% of them seen just once; the ten biggest clones take up roughly 3.4%. The sample consisted of peripheral blood. All receptors come from a woman under 30 with acute or convalescent COVID-19. The CDR3 runs from the conserved cysteine through the conserved F or W. The order of the fields is clone size, J gene, D gene, V gene, CDR3 DNA, CDR3 protein. A D gene is named only where the DNA matches it firmly. Only part of the rows carry a size: once, few, many, or a class if the clone is expanded.

- | TRBJ1-2 | TRBD1 | TRBV29-1 | TGCAGCGTAGAGGACAGGGGAGAAGGGGGCTACACCTTC | CSVEDRGEGGYTF
- | TRBJ1-2 | TRBD1 | TRBV2 | TGTGCCAGCAGTGAAGGGGACAGTCCCTATGGCTACACCTTC | CASSEGDSPYGYTF
once | TRBJ1-5 | - | TRBV5-8 | TGTGCCAGCAGAAAACAGGTAGCTAGCAATCAGCCCCAGCATTTT | CASRKQVASNQPQHF
- | TRBJ2-5 | TRBD2 | TRBV11-2 | TGTGCCAGCAGCTCAAGACTAGCGGGAGACCAAGAGACCCAGTACTTC | CASSSRLAGDQETQYF
- | TRBJ2-7 | - | TRBV11-2 | TGTGCCAGCAGCTTAGATTTCGCAGCCACTATCTCCTACGAGCAGTACTTC | CASSLDFAATISYEQYF
once | TRBJ1-1 | TRBD1 | TRBV4-1 | TGCGCCAGCAGCCAGGGCCCCGACAGGGAAGGACCTGAAGCTTTCTTT | CASSQGPDREGPEAFF
once | TRBJ1-2 | - | TRBV30 | TGTGCCTGGAAAGAGGTCGACTTGCCGTATGGCTACACCTTC | CAWKEVDLPYGYTF
once | TRBJ2-7 | - | TRBV28 | TGTGCCAGCAGTATAGCGGGACAGGAGCAGTACTTC | CASSIAGQEQYF
- | TRBJ1-5 | TRBD1 | TRBV19 | TGTGCCAGTAGTCCCGGGGACAGGGGGGTGCAGCCCCAGCATTTT | CASSPGDRGVQPQHF
- | TRBJ2-1 | TRBD1 | TRBV27 | TGTGCCAGCAGTACCGGGGACAGGGTCTACAATGAGCAGTTCTTC | CASSTGDRVYNEQFF
- | TRBJ2-7 | TRBD1 | TRBV2 | TGTGCCAGCAGGGAGACAGGGGGTTTAAACGAGCAGTACTTC | CASRETGGLNEQYF
- | TRBJ2-5 | - | TRBV11-2 | TGTGCCAGCAGCCGAGACCAGGGCCAAGAGACCCAGTACTTC | CASSRDQGQETQYF
- | TRBJ2-2 | - | TRBV19 | TGTGCCAGTATTAGCTCGCTAGCGAACACCGGGGAGCTGTTTTTT | CASISSLANTGELFF
- | TRBJ2-3 | - | TRBV19 | TGTGCTCGCAGGGTGCTTTTATTTCTGCAGTATTTT | CARRVLLFLQYF
- | TRBJ1-1 | TRBD1 | TRBV7-9 | TGTGCCAGCAGCTTCCGGCAGGGGGACACTGAAGCTTTCTTT | CASSFRQGDTEAFF
- | TRBJ2-6 | TRBD2 | TRBV5-1 | TGCGCCAGCAGCAAGAACGGGGGAGGGGATGCCAACGTCCTGACTTTC | CASSKNGGGDANVLTF
once | TRBJ1-5 | - | TRBV30 | TGTGCCTGGAGTCGAACAACAAATCAGCCCCAGCATTTT | CAWSRTTNQPQHF
few | TRBJ1-2 | TRBD1 | TRBV19 | TGTGCCAGTAAGGGGACAGCTAATGGCTACACCTTC | CASKGTANGYTF
- | TRBJ1-2 | - | TRBV6-5 | TGTGCCAGCAGTTACTCAGCGGAGCTAGGCTACACCTTC | CASSYSAELGYTF
few | TRBJ1-2 | - | TRBV12-3/TRBV12-4 | TGTGCCAGCAGTTTCAGCGGGGGCTACACCTTC | CASSFSGGYTF
- | TRBJ1-4 | TRBD1 | TRBV6-5 | TGTGCCAGCAGGGGACAGGGGGCTACTGAAAAACTGTTTTTT | CASRGQGATEKLFF
- | TRBJ2-3 | TRBD2 | TRBV24-1 | TGTGCCACCAGCTACGGGACTAGCGGGAGCACAGATACGCAGTATTTT | CATSYGTSGSTDTQYF
- | TRBJ2-3 | - | TRBV15 | TGTGCCACCAGCAGAGAACAGGAATCTAGCACAGATACGCAGTATTTT | CATSREQESSTDTQYF
- | TRBJ2-1 | TRBD2 | TRBV2 | TGTGCCAGCACCGAAGAGCGGGGATACAATGAGCAGTTCTTC | CASTEERGYNEQFF
- | TRBJ2-7 | TRBD1 | TRBV13 | TGTGCCAGCAGCTCACAGGGGAGCTCCTACGAGCAGTACTTC | CASSSQGSSYEQYF
- | TRBJ2-7 | - | TRBV13 | TGTGCCAGCAGCTTGAGTGACTCCTCCTACGAGCAGTACTTC | CASSLSDSSYEQYF
- | TRBJ2-1 | TRBD2 | TRBV7-3 | TGTGCCAGCAGCTTAGACCGGACTAGCGGGAAGGACAATGAGCAGTTCTTC | CASSLDRTSGKDNEQFF
- | TRBJ1-1 | - | TRBV5-1 | TGCGCCAGCAGCTACGGAGGAGGGAACACTGAAGCTTTCTTT | CASSYGGGNTEAFF
- | TRBJ1-5 | TRBD1 | TRBV24-1 | TGTGCCACCAGTGATGCAGGACAGGGCAATCAGCCCCAGCATTTT | CATSDAGQGNQPQHF
- | TRBJ1-1 | TRBD1 | TRBV9 | TGTGCCAGCAGCGAGGGGACAGGGATGAACACTGAAGCTTTCTTT | CASSEGTGMNTEAFF
- | TRBJ1-4 | TRBD1 | TRBV27 | TGTGCCAGCAGTTGGGGGGGACAGGGGAATGAAAAACTGTTTTTT | CASSWGGQGNEKLFF
- | TRBJ1-4 | TRBD1 | TRBV5-4 | TGTGCCAGCAGCGTGGGAACCGGGACAGGGAGTGAAAAACTGTTTTTT | CASSVGTGTGSEKLFF
once | TRBJ1-1 | - | TRBV28 | TGTGCCAGCAGTTTTGATCGGGACATCATCAAAACTGAAGCTTTCTTT | CASSFDRDIIKTEAFF
- | TRBJ2-2 | - | TRBV4-2 | TGTGCCAGCAGCCAAGATGGGCTATCCGGGGAGCTGTTTTTT | CASSQDGLSGELFF
- | TRBJ1-6 | TRBD1 | TRBV14 | TGTGCCAGCAGCCACGGACAGGTCCCCTATAATTCACCCCTCCACTTT | CASSHGQVPYNSPLHF
few | TRBJ2-7 | TRBD2 | TRBV5-8 | TGTGCCAGCAGCCCACGGACTAGCTACGAGCAGTACTTC | CASSPRTSYEQYF
- | TRBJ1-2 | - | TRBV18 | TGTGCCAGCTCACCGCTCATCACAGACTATGGCTACACCTTC | CASSPLITDYGYTF
few | TRBJ2-3 | TRBD2 | TRBV6-5 | TGTGCCAGCAGTCCATCCGGGACTAGCCGAAATACGCAGTATTTT | CASSPSGTSRNTQYF
few | TRBJ1-2 | - | TRBV5-4 | TGTGCCAGCAGCCCCCGGGAAAAATCACTCGGGGGCTACACCTTC | CASSPREKSLGGYTF
- | TRBJ1-2 | TRBD1 | TRBV30 | TGTGCCTGCCTACCGGGACAGAGAAGGTCTAACTATGGCTACACCTTC | CACLPGQRRSNYGYTF
few | TRBJ1-5 | - | TRBV5-1 | TGCGCCAGCAGCTTGGAGACAGGTTCGGGTCAGCCCCAGCATTTT | CASSLETGSGQPQHF
- | TRBJ1-6 | - | TRBV6-5 | TGTGCCAGCAGTTCCAACCAGGGTTCACCCCTCCACTTT | CASSSNQGSPLHF
once | TRBJ2-7 | TRBD1 | TRBV28 | TGTGCCAGCAGTTCGGGACAGACGGAGCAGTACTTC | CASSSGQTEQYF
- | TRBJ2-5 | TRBD2 | TRBV11-2 | TGTGCCAGCAGCTTAGTACTTTTAGCGGGAGGAATACAGACCCAGTACTTC | CASSLVLLAGGIQTQYF
- | TRBJ2-4 | - | TRBV14 | TGTGCCAGCAGCCAAGTGGGGGGGCGGCCCAAAAACATTCAGTACTTC | CASSQVGGRPKNIQYF
- | TRBJ2-7 | TRBD2 | TRBV9 | TGTGCCAGCAGCCCCCAGGGACGGGACTATGAGCAGTACTTC | CASSPQGRDYEQYF
- | TRBJ2-3 | TRBD2 | TRBV5-4 | TGTGCCAGCAGCGGGCGGGGGGGCCCCCCAGATACGCAGTATTTT | CASSGRGGPPDTQYF
- | TRBJ1-4 | - | TRBV4-1 | TGCGCCAGCAGCCCGACAAATGAAAAACTGTTTTTT | CASSPTNEKLFF